This T cell receptor beta chain was observed in a study of shared clonotypes between healthy human individuals. General study findings and limits: Although depth was large, rarefaction showed that sequencing of the sorted subsets was incomplete. The four-donor shared clonotypes exceeded non-shared clonotypes in generation probability, with non-shared ones scoring lower.

On this clone itself: The antigen is undetermined. The sample carries other DNA sequences with the same CDR3.

Measured with immunoSEQ multiplex PCR; TCRdb has only the in-frame clones, and not every one. In the table there are about 2.5 million clones, approximately 90% of which are singletons. Trimming pared 1 base from V and 0 bases from J, leaving 7 bases between. Germline values: CDR1 KGHSH, CDR2 LQKENI. The CDR3 length is 15 residues. The sequencing input was naive CD4+ T cells from PBMCs. The subset was: CD45RA+ positively selected. This TCR came from a man aged 18-30 years in good health. Some clones in this sample may be carry-over from other donors' samples. The genes are TRBV18 and TRBJ1-3; a possible D gene is TRBD1 (6 bases). This CDR3 reads CASSPQGGSGNTIYF. The CDR3 DNA reads TGTGCCAGCTCACCACAGGGGGGCTCTGGAAACACCATATATTTT.